Listed below are T cell receptor beta chains from one sample, sequenced in a study of blood T cells in healthy people across ages. One entry per CDR3 protein results from TCRdb running MiXCR on the 5' RACE reads. The sample lists roughly 1.5 million distinct CDR3 sequences; around 40% were seen once. The sequenced sample consisted of blood. Source of these receptors: a woman between 18 and 29 years old in good health. The CDR3 runs from the conserved cysteine through the conserved F or W. A D gene is named only where the DNA matches it firmly. Clone size appears in some rows only: once, few, many, or a class for an expanded clone.

v_call	d_call	j_call	clone_size	cdr3_aa	cdr3_nt
TRBV5-1	-	TRBJ1-1	-	CASSLSLGFDTEAFF	TGCGCCAGCAGCTTGAGTCTGGGGTTCGACACTGAAGCTTTCTTT
TRBV2	TRBD2	TRBJ2-3	many	CASSAVGGDTDTQYF	TGTGCCAGCAGTGCTGTGGGGGGGGACACAGATACGCAGTATTTT
TRBV6-1	TRBD1	TRBJ2-2	-	CASSRTGPGELFF	TGTGCCAGCAGTAGGACAGGTCCCGGGGAGCTGTTTTTT
TRBV6-6	-	TRBJ1-1	-	CASSSLGLLTEAFF	TGTGCCAGCAGTTCCCTTGGGCTCCTCACTGAAGCTTTCTTT
TRBV3-1	-	TRBJ2-6	few	CASSPMIAGANVLTF	TGTGCCAGCAGCCCGATGATTGCTGGGGCCAACGTCCTGACTTTC
TRBV14	-	TRBJ1-1	few	CASSPWNTEAFF	TGTGCCAGCAGCCCCTGGAACACTGAAGCTTTCTTT
TRBV27	-	TRBJ1-2	-	CASSLSSGGGNGYTF	TGTGCCAGCAGTTTATCGAGTGGGGGAGGGAATGGCTACACCTTC
TRBV4-1	-	TRBJ1-3	-	CASSQVWGEGNTIYF	TGCGCCAGCAGCCAAGTCTGGGGAGAGGGAAACACCATATATTTT
TRBV27	-	TRBJ1-2	-	CASSLYGTQYGYTF	TGTGCCAGCAGTTTATACGGGACACAATATGGCTACACCTTC
TRBV4-1	-	TRBJ1-5	-	CASSQDQAGLSGPQHF	TGCGCCAGCAGCCAAGATCAGGCAGGGCTATCAGGGCCCCAGCATTTT
TRBV7-9	-	TRBJ1-5	few	CASSLEFANQPQHF	TGTGCCAGCAGCTTAGAGTTTGCGAATCAGCCCCAGCATTTT
TRBV29-1	TRBD1	TRBJ2-7	-	CSVGGQDYEQYF	TGCAGCGTTGGGGGACAGGACTACGAGCAGTACTTC
TRBV5-1	TRBD1	TRBJ2-5	-	CASSCPTGGKETQYF	TGCGCCAGCAGCTGTCCGACAGGGGGGAAGGAGACCCAGTACTTC
TRBV9	-	TRBJ1-1	-	CASSALGATEAFF	TGTGCCAGCAGCGCCCTCGGGGCCACTGAAGCTTTCTTT
TRBV20-1	TRBD1	TRBJ2-4	-	CSAETGSFSLAKNIQYF	TGCAGTGCGGAGACAGGGTCCTTTAGCCTAGCCAAAAACATTCAGTACTTC
TRBV6-6	TRBD2	TRBJ2-5	few	CASSSGLAGVLQETQYF	TGTGCCAGCAGTTCGGGACTAGCGGGGGTCCTACAAGAGACCCAGTACTTC
TRBV20-1	TRBD1	TRBJ1-2	-	CSAPKNTGGHGYTF	TGCAGTGCTCCAAAAAATACAGGGGGTCATGGCTACACCTTC
TRBV20-1	-	TRBJ2-7	few	CSARLSVYEQYF	TGCAGTGCTAGATTATCAGTCTACGAGCAGTACTTC
TRBV5-1	TRBD1	TRBJ2-1	-	CAGSQVTGGLEQFF	TGCGCCGGCAGCCAGGTGACAGGGGGTCTTGAGCAGTTCTTC
TRBV29-1	TRBD1	TRBJ2-2	-	CSVRGLANTGELFF	TGCAGCGTTAGGGGGCTGGCGAACACCGGGGAGCTGTTTTTT
TRBV5-1	-	TRBJ2-1	-	CASSLPRIMNNEQFF	TGCGCCAGCAGCCTACCCCGGATTATGAACAATGAGCAGTTCTTC
TRBV2	-	TRBJ2-3	-	CASSEGPSTDTQYF	TGTGCCAGCAGTGAAGGGCCGTCCACAGATACGCAGTATTTT
TRBV20-1	TRBD1	TRBJ1-1	-	CSAIRRTGATEAFF	TGCAGTGCTATACGGCGGACAGGGGCCACTGAAGCTTTCTTT
TRBV27	-	TRBJ1-4	-	CASSWGVEGEKLFF	TGTGCCAGCAGTTGGGGGGTAGAAGGAGAAAAACTGTTTTTT
TRBV4-3	-	TRBJ2-5	-	CASSQDPPQKLGNEQYF	TGCGCCAGCAGCCAAGATCCTCCTCAAAAGCTGGGGAATGAGCAGTACTTC
TRBV20-1	-	TRBJ1-1	few	CSATGYRQAFF	TGCAGTGCAACCGGCTACAGACAAGCTTTCTTT
TRBV7-2	-	TRBJ1-3	-	CASSQTLGNTIYF	TGTGCCAGCAGCCAGACCCTAGGAAACACCATATATTTT
TRBV6-2/TRBV6-3	TRBD1	TRBJ1-5	-	CASRRQGGNQPQHF	TGTGCCAGCAGAAGACAGGGGGGCAATCAGCCCCAGCATTTT
TRBV4-2	TRBD2	TRBJ2-7	few	CASSQGGSGGSYEQYF	TGTGCCAGCAGCCAAGGTGGTAGCGGGGGGTCCTACGAGCAGTACTTC
TRBV20-1	-	TRBJ2-1	-	CSARDLTLGSYNEQFF	TGCAGTGCTAGAGATCTAACCCTGGGCTCCTACAATGAGCAGTTCTTC
TRBV18	TRBD1	TRBJ2-1	-	CASSPRTGSSYDEQFF	TGTGCCAGCTCCCCCCGGACAGGGAGCTCCTACGATGAGCAGTTCTTC
TRBV5-1	-	TRBJ2-5	once	CASSWAPGSRETQYF	TGCGCCAGCAGCTGGGCCCCAGGGAGCAGGGAGACCCAGTACTTC
TRBV7-2	-	TRBJ2-3	few	CASSGGTYTQYF	TGTGCCAGCAGCGGGGGCACCTATACGCAGTATTTT
TRBV11-1	TRBD1	TRBJ1-1	-	CASSHWTGLNTEAFF	TGTGCCAGCAGCCACTGGACAGGGCTGAACACTGAAGCTTTCTTT
TRBV5-6	-	TRBJ1-1	few	CASRYSMNTEAFF	TGTGCCAGCAGATACAGCATGAACACTGAAGCTTTCTTT
TRBV3-1	-	TRBJ2-7	-	CASTIRRNSYEQYF	TGTGCCAGCACCATTAGACGGAACTCCTACGAGCAGTACTTC
TRBV20-1	-	TRBJ2-3	few	CSARPGQGNSDTQYF	TGCAGTGCCCGGCCAGGGCAGGGCAACTCAGATACGCAGTATTTT
TRBV9	TRBD2	TRBJ2-7	-	CASSPGLAAEQYF	TGTGCCAGCAGCCCAGGACTAGCGGCCGAGCAGTACTTC
TRBV9	-	TRBJ2-6	-	CASSAIGSGANVLTF	TGTGCCAGCAGCGCCATCGGGTCTGGGGCCAACGTCCTGACTTTC
TRBV20-1	TRBD2	TRBJ2-3	-	CSARAGGRSPDTQYF	TGCAGTGCTAGGGCGGGGGGCCGCTCCCCAGATACGCAGTATTTT
TRBV20-1	-	TRBJ2-1	-	CSAERAVTGGNEQFF	TGCAGTGCAGAGCGGGCGGTTACCGGAGGCAATGAGCAGTTCTTC
TRBV10-3	TRBD1	TRBJ1-1	-	CATRPDRGLNTEAFF	TGTGCCACCAGGCCGGACAGGGGTCTGAACACTGAAGCTTTCTTT
TRBV5-1	-	TRBJ2-7	-	CASSPTTASLYEQYF	TGCGCCAGCAGCCCCACTACAGCCTCTTTGTACGAGCAGTACTTC
TRBV29-1	-	TRBJ2-5	few	CSVEEAAAEMYF	TGCAGCGTTGAGGAGGCAGCCGCAGAGATGTACTTC
TRBV6-2/TRBV6-3	-	TRBJ2-1	-	CASVGTLPSSYNEQFF	TGTGCCAGCGTCGGGACCCTTCCTAGCTCCTACAATGAGCAGTTCTTC
TRBV7-2	TRBD1	TRBJ1-5	-	CASSSRDRGWNQPQHF	TGTGCCAGCAGCTCCCGGGACAGGGGTTGGAATCAGCCCCAGCATTTT
TRBV7-2	TRBD2	TRBJ2-3	once	CASSQTSGRPTYF	TGTGCCAGCAGCCAGACTAGCGGGAGGCCAACGTATTTT
TRBV28	-	TRBJ2-5	-	CVSSLSGYEQYF	TGTGTCAGCAGTTTATCAGGGTATGAGCAGTACTTC
TRBV4-3	-	TRBJ2-1	-	CASSQDRRSAPEQFF	TGCGCCAGCAGCCAAGATAGGCGCAGCGCTCCCGAGCAGTTCTTC
TRBV7-2	-	TRBJ1-2	-	CASSFDVRQVYGYTF	TGTGCCAGCAGCTTCGACGTCAGGCAGGTCTATGGCTACACCTTC